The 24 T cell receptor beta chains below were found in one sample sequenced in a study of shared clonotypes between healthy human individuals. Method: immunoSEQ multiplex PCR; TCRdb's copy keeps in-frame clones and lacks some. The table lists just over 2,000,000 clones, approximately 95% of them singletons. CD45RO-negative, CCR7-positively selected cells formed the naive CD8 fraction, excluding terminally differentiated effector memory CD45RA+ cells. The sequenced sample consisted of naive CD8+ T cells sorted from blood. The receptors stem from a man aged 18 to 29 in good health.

Here the CDR3 reads CASSQWGQNEKLFF. As DNA, the CDR3 is TGCGCCAGCAGCCAATGGGGACAGAATGAAAAACTGTTTTTT. The rearrangement joins TRBV4-3 to TRBJ1-4; 7 bases are a match to TRBD1. The CDR3 spans 14 residues. Germline CDR1 is LGHNA and CDR2 is YSLEER. V was clipped by 2 bases and J by 5 bases; unmatched bases: 2.

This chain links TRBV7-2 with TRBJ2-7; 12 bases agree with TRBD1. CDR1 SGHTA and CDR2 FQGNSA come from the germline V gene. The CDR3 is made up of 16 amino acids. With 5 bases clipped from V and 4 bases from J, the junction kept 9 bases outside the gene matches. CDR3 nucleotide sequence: TGTGCCAGCAGCATCACCGGGACAGGGGGCATATACGAGCAGTACTTC. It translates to CASSITGTGGIYEQYF.

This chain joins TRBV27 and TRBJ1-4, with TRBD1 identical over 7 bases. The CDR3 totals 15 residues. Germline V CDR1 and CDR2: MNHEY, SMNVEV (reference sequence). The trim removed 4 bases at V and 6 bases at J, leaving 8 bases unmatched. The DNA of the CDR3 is TGTGCCAGCAGTTCCCCGGGACAGCGGGATGAAAAACTGTTTTTT. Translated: CASSSPGQRDEKLFF.

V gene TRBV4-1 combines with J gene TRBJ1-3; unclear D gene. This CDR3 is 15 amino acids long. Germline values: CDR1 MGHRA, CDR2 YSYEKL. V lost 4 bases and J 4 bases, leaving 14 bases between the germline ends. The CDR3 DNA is TGCGCCAGCAGCCTGGTCGCGGTAGGGGGAAACACCATATATTTT. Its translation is CASSLVAVGGNTIYF.

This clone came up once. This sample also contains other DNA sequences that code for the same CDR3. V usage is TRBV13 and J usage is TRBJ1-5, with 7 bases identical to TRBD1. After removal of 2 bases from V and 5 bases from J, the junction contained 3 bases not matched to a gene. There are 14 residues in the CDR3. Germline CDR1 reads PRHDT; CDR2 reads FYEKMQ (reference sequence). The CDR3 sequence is CASSLKGGDQPQHF. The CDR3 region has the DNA TGTGCCAGCAGCTTAAAAGGGGGCGATCAGCCCCAGCATTTT.

CDR3 sequence (DNA): TGTGCCAGCAGCTCGTGGCAGACGCAAGAGACCCAGTACTTC. Residues: CASSSWQTQETQYF. The chain joins TRBV7-6 to TRBJ2-5; no definite D call. Germline V gives CDR1 SGHVS, CDR2 FNYEAQ. This CDR3 has 14 amino acids. V lost 4 bases to trimming and J lost 2 bases, with 11 bases between them.

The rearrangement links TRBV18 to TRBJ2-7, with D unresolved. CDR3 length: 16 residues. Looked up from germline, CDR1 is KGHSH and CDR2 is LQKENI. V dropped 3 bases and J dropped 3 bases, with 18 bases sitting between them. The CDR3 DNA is TGTGCCAGCTCACCTTCAGGACCGACCTCCCTCTACGAGCAGTACTTC. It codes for CASSPSGPTSLYEQYF.

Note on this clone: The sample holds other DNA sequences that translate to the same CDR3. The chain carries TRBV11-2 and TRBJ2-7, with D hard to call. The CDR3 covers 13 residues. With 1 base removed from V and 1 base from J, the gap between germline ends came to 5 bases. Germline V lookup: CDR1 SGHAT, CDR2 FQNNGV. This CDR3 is CASSLGRSYEQYF. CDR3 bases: TGTGCCAGCAGCTTAGGGAGATCCTACGAGCAGTACTTC.

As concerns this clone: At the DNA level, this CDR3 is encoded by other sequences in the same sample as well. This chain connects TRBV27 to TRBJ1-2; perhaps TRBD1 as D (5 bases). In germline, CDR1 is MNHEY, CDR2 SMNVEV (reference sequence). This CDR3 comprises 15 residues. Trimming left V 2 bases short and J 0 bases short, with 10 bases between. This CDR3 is CASSLGGGTNYGYTF. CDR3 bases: TGTGCCAGCAGTTTAGGGGGAGGAACTAACTATGGCTACACCTTC.

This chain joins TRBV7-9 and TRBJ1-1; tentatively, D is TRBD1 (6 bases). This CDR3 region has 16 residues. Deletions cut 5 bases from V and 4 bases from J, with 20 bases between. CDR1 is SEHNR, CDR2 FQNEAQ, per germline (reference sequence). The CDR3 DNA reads TGTGCCAGCAGCCCTCCACGAGGGGGGTCGGCCACTGAAGCTTTCTTT. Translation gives CASSPPRGGSATEAFF.

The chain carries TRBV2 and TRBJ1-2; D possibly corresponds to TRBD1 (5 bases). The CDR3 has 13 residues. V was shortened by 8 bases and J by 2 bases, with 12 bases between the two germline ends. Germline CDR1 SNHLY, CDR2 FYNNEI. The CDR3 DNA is TGTGCCAGCGTACCGACAGTAAACTATGGCTACACCTTC. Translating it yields CASVPTVNYGYTF.

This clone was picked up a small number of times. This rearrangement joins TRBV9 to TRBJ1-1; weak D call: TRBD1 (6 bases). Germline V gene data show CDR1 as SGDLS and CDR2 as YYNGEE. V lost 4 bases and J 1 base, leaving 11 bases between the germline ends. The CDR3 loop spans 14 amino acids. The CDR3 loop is CASSQWGANTEAFF. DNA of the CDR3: TGTGCCAGCAGCCAGTGGGGGGCGAACACTGAAGCTTTCTTT.

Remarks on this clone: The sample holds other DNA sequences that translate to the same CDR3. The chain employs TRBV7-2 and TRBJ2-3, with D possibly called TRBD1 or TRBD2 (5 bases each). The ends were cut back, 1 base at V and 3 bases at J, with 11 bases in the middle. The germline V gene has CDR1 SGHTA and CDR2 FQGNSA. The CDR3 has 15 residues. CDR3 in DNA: TGTGCCAGCAGCTTAGTTGGGGGTGGAACAGATACGCAGTATTTT. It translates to CASSLVGGGTDTQYF.

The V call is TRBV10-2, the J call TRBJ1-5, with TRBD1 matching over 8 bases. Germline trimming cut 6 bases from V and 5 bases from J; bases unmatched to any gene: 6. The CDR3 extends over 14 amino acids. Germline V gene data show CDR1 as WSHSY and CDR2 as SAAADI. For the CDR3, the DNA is TGCGCCAGCAGCCCCGGACAGGGCCATCAGCCCCAGCATTTT. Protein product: CASSPGQGHQPQHF.

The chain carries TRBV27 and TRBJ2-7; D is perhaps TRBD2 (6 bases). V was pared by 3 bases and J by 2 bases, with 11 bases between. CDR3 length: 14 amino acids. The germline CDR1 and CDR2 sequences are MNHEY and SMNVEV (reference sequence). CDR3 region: CASSFFGGAYEQYF. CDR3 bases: TGTGCCAGCAGTTTTTTTGGAGGGGCCTACGAGCAGTACTTC.

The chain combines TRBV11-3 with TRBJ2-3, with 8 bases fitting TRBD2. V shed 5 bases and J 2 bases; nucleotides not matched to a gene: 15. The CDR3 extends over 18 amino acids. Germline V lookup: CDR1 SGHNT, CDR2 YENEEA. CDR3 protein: CASSPSRGGRSFTDTQYF. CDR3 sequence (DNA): TGTGCCAGCAGCCCCTCGAGGGGCGGGAGGTCATTCACAGATACGCAGTATTTT.

Here the CDR3 reads CASSSLDRANQPQHF. The CDR3 DNA follows: TGTGCCAGCAGTTCCCTGGACAGGGCAAATCAGCCCCAGCATTTT. This chain connects TRBV27 to TRBJ1-5; 8 positions agree with TRBD1. Germline trimming cut 4 bases from V and 4 bases from J; bases unmatched to any gene: 6. Germline V gene data show CDR1 as MNHEY and CDR2 as SMNVEV (reference sequence). The CDR3 consists of 15 residues.

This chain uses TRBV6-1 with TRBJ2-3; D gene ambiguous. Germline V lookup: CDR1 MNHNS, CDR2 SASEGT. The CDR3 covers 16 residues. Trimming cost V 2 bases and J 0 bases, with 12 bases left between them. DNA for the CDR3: TGTGCCAGCAGTGAATCGGAACTGATTAGCACAGATACGCAGTATTTT. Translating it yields CASSESELISTDTQYF.

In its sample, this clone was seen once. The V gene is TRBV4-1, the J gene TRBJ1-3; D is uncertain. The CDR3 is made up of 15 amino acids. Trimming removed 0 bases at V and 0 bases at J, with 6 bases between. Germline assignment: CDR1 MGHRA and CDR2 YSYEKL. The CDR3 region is CASSQETTSGNTIYF. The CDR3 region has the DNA TGCGCCAGCAGCCAAGAAACCACCTCTGGAAACACCATATATTTT.

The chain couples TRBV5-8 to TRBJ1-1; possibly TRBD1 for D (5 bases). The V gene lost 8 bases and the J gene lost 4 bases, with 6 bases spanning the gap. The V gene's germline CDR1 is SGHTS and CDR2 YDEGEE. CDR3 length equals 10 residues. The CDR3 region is CARDSTEAFF. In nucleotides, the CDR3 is TGTGCCAGAGACAGCACTGAAGCTTTCTTT.

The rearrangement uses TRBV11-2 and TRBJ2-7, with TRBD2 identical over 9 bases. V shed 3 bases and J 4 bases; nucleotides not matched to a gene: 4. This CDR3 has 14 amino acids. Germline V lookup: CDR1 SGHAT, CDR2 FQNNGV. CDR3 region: CASSFASGKYEQYF. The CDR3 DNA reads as TGTGCCAGCAGCTTCGCTAGCGGGAAATACGAGCAGTACTTC.

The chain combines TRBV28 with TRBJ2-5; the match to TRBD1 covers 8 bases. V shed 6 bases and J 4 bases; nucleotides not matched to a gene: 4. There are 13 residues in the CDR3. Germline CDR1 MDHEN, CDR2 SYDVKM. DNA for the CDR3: TGTGCCAGCAGCCATGGACAGGGAGAGACCCAGTACTTC. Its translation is CASSHGQGETQYF.

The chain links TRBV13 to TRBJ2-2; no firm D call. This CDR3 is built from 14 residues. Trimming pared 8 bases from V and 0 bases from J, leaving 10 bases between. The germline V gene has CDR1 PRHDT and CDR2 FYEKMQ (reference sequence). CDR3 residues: CASPSPANTGELFF. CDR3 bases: TGTGCCAGCCCCAGTCCGGCGAACACCGGGGAGCTGTTTTTT.

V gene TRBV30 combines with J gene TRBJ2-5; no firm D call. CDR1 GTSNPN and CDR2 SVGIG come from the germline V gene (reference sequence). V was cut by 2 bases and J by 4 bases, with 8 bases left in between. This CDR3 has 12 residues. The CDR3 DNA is TGTGCCTGGAGTACCCTTCGAGAGACCCAGTACTTC. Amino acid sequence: CAWSTLRETQYF.